This entry is about one T cell receptor (beta chain). Its antigen is undetermined. The sample originates from a study of cytomegalovirus exposure and HLA in healthy donors. Study in general: The roughly 110 validation repertoires were produced on the same platform as the 670 or so repertoires of the first cohort. This was reported in a later analysis. Study-wide findings and caveats: The study labeled about 160 TCR beta chains cytomegalovirus-associated.

Libraries were prepared by immunoSEQ multiplex PCR; TCRdb keeps only in-frame clonotypes and omits some of them. The repertoire holds about 200,000 clones, with roughly 87% as singletons. In germline, CDR1 is MDHEN, CDR2 SYDVKM. This CDR3 contains 15 residues. V dropped 1 base and J dropped 8; count of bases not matched to a gene: 10. The sequencing sample was made of PBMCs. The chain carries TRBV28 and TRBJ1-2; TRBD1 agrees at 7 bases. This TCR derives from a woman between 18 and 29 years old in good health and CMV-seropositive. CDR3 amino acids: CASSLSDRKIEGYTF. CDR3 DNA sequence: TGTGCCAGCAGTTTATCGGACAGGAAAATAGAGGGCTACACCTTC.